This TCR beta chain comes out of a study of tumour-infiltrating T cells in Burkitt lymphoma. Across the study: Repertoire clonality predicted overall and progression-free survival.

This CDR3 has 14 amino acids. The germline V gene has CDR1 SGDLS and CDR2 YYNGEE. The V and J ends lost 4 bases and 5 bases, in that order; junction bases with no gene match: 7. TCRdb's table, derived via immunoSEQ multiplex PCR, lists solely in-frame clones and lacks some. The sample consists of about 15,000 clones, 75% of them appearing once. The clonotype originates from a human donor with diffuse large B-cell lymphoma. The chain employs TRBV9 and TRBJ1-2; 8 bases line up with TRBD1. Sequenced material: tumor tissue. CDR3 nucleotides: TGTGCCAGCAGCAACCGCGGGACAGGTTATGGCTACACCTTC. Translated: CASSNRGTGYGYTF.